This TCR beta chain was profiled in a study of CD8 T cells in ankylosing spondylitis. Study-wide results and caveats: Disease-linked clones reportedly concentrated significantly in matched ankylosing spondylitis synovial fluid. Certain motif variants had earlier appeared in reactive arthritis synovial fluid and blood.

In its sample, this clonotype was seen many times. What it binds is not known. The junction had 5 bases not matched to a gene; V was cut back by 6 bases and J by 7 bases. CDR3 size: 14 residues. Germline assignment: CDR1 MDHEN and CDR2 SYDVKM. Libraries of TCR beta came from quantitative 5'-RACE with molecular barcodes. TCRdb processed the 5' RACE reads anew with MiXCR; each CDR3 protein has one entry. The sample includes about 140,000 distinct CDR3 sequences, around 6.6% of them seen just once. The chain links TRBV28 to TRBJ2-4, with 11 bases lining up with TRBD1. The sample comprised blood, either unsorted or a sorted T cell fraction (not recorded which). The sequence was collected from a female donor with ankylosing spondylitis or in good health (not recorded which). CDR3 in amino acids: CASRSGQGANIQYF. In DNA, the CDR3 is TGTGCCAGCAGAAGTGGACAGGGGGCGAACATTCAGTACTTC.